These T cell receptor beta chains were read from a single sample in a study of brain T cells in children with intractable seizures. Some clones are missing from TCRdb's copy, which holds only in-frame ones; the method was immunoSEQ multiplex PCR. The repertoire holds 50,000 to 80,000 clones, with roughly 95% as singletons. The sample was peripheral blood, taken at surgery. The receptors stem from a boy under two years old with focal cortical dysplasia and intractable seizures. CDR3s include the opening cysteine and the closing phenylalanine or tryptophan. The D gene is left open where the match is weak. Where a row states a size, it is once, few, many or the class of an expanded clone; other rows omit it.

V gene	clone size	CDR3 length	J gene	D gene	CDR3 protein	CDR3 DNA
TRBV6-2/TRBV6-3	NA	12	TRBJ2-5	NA	CASSYREETQYF	TGTGCCAGCAGTTACCGGGAAGAGACCCAGTACTTC
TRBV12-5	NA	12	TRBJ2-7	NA	CASGLTKYEQYF	TGTGCTAGTGGTTTGACAAAATACGAGCAGTACTTC
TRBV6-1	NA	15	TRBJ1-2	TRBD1	CASSEPFDRARGYTF	TGTGCCAGCAGTGAACCGTTCGACAGGGCTCGTGGCTACACCTTC
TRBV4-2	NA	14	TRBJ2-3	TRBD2	CASSLGLAGDTQYF	TGTGCCAGCAGCCTCGGACTAGCAGGAGATACGCAGTATTTT
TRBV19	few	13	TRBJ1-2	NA	CASSTETVYGYTF	TGTGCCAGTAGTACAGAGACAGTCTATGGCTACACCTTC
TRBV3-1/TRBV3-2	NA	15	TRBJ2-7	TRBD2	CASSQDLAASYEQYF	TGTGCCAGCAGCCAAGATCTAGCGGCCTCCTACGAGCAGTACTTC
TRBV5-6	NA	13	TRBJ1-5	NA	CASSLAGNQPQHF	TGTGCCAGCAGCTTGGCCGGGAATCAGCCCCAGCATTTT
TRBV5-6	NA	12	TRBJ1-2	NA	CASSLGNYGYTF	TGTGCCAGCAGCTTGGGAAACTATGGCTACACCTTC
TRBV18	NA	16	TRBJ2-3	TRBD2	CASSPVAGEGTDTQYF	TGTGCCAGCTCACCAGTAGCGGGAGAGGGCACAGATACGCAGTATTTT
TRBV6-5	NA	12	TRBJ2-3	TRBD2	CASSRGDGPQYF	TGTGCCAGCAGTCGGGGGGACGGTCCGCAGTATTTT
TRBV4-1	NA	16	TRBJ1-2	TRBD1	CASSPIGTGEGYGYTF	TGCGCCAGCAGCCCGATCGGGACAGGGGAAGGGTATGGCTACACCTTC
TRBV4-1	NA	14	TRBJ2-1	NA	CASSQEGDFDEQFF	TGCGCCAGCAGCCAAGAGGGGGACTTTGATGAGCAGTTCTTC
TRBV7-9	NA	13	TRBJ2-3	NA	CASRQGPTDTQYF	TGTGCCAGCAGACAAGGGCCCACAGATACGCAGTATTTT
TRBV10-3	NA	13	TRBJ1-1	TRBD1	CAITMDRGTEAFF	TGTGCCATCACTATGGACAGGGGCACTGAAGCTTTCTTT
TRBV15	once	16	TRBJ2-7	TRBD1	CATSRDPGTGTYEQYF	TGTGCCACCAGCAGAGACCCCGGGACAGGGACCTACGAGCAGTACTTC
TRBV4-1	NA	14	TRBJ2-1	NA	CASSHFSRGDEQFF	TGCGCCAGCAGCCATTTTTCCCGGGGCGATGAGCAGTTCTTC
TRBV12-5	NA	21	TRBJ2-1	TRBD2	CASGLVRHKTSGRSRYNEQFF	TGTGCTAGTGGTTTGGTACGTCATAAAACTAGCGGGAGGTCCCGCTACAATGAGCAGTTCTTC
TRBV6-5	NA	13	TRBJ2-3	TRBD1	CASSRTGPDTQYF	TGTGCCAGCAGTCGGACAGGCCCAGATACGCAGTATTTT
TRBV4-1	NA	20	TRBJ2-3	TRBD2	CASSQHPQRRGANGTDTQYF	TGCGCCAGCAGCCAACACCCCCAAAGGCGGGGGGCCAACGGCACAGATACGCAGTATTTT
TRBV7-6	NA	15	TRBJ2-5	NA	CASSLAGGAWETQYF	TGTGCCAGCAGCTTAGCTGGGGGGGCCTGGGAGACCCAGTACTTC
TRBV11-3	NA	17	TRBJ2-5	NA	CASSLDTVPSWRETQYF	TGTGCCAGCAGCTTAGATACAGTCCCGAGCTGGAGGGAGACCCAGTACTTC
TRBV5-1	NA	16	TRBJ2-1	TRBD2	CASSSGTSGRVDEQFF	TGCGCCAGCAGTTCCGGGACTAGCGGGAGGGTCGATGAGCAGTTCTTC
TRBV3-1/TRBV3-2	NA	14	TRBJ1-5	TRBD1	CASSADRGGQPQHF	TGTGCCAGCAGCGCCGACAGGGGCGGTCAGCCCCAGCATTTT
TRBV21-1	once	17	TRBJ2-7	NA	CASSKVAGTVSSYEQYF	TGTGCCAGCAGCAAAGTCGCCGGGACAGTGAGCTCCTACGAGCAGTACTTC
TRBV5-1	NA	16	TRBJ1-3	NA	CASSLAAESSGNTIYF	TGCGCCAGCAGCTTGGCAGCAGAGAGCTCTGGAAACACCATATATTTT
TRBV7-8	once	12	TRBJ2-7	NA	CASSLGTYEQYF	TGTGCCAGCAGCTTAGGAACCTACGAGCAGTACTTC
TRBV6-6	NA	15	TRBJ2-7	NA	CASSYSTSQNYEQYF	TGTGCCAGCAGTTACTCGACCAGCCAAAACTACGAGCAGTACTTC
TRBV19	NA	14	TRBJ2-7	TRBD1	CASSNPGQTYEQYF	TGTGCCAGTAGTAATCCGGGACAGACCTACGAGCAGTACTTC
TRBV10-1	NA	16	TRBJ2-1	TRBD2	CASSESGAGGNNEQFF	TGCGCCAGCAGTGAGTCTGGGGCCGGGGGGAACAATGAGCAGTTCTTC
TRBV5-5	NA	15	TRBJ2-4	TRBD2	CASSLEGLRGDIQYF	TGTGCCAGCAGCTTGGAGGGGCTTCGGGGGGACATTCAGTACTTC
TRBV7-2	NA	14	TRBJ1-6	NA	CASSIRGRDSPLHF	TGTGCCAGCAGCATTCGGGGACGGGATTCACCCCTCCACTTT
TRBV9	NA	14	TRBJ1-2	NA	CASSVAGTNYGYTF	TGTGCCAGCAGCGTAGCTGGGACGAACTATGGCTACACCTTC
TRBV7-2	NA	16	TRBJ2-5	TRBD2	CASSRGGGRPKAKSNF	TGTGCCAGCAGCCGGGGCGGGGGGCGTCCCAAGGCCAAATCAAACTTC
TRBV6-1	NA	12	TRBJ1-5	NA	CASSDSNQPQHF	TGTGCCAGCAGTGACAGCAATCAGCCCCAGCATTTT
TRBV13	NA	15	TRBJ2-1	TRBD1	CASSVTGGSYNEQFF	TGTGCCAGCAGCGTTACAGGGGGCTCCTACAATGAGCAGTTCTTC
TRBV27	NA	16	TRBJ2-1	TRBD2	CASSLSGGGWYNEQFF	TGTGCCAGCAGTTTATCCGGCGGGGGGTGGTACAATGAGCAGTTCTTC
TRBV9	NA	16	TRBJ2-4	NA	CASSVAITGPKNIQYF	TGTGCCAGCAGCGTGGCAATTACTGGGCCGAAAAACATTCAGTACTTC
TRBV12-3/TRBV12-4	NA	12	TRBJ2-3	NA	CASTKLRDTQYF	TGTGCCAGCACCAAACTCCGAGATACGCAGTATTTT
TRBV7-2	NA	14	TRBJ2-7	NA	CASSLGGSLYEQYF	TGTGCCAGCAGCTTAGGGGGATCCCTCTACGAGCAGTACTTC
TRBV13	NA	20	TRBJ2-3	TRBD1	CASSLVPVVGQSADSDTQYF	TGTGCCAGCAGCTTAGTCCCGGTCGTGGGACAGTCGGCGGACTCAGATACGCAGTATTTT
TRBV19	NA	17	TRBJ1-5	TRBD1	CASSRGTGLGGNQPQHF	TGTGCCAGTAGTAGGGGGACAGGATTGGGTGGTAATCAGCCCCAGCATTTT
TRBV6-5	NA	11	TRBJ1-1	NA	CASNKNTEAFF	TGTGCCAGCAATAAGAACACTGAAGCTTTCTTT
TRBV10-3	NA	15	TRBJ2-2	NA	CAIRGGTGATGELFF	TGTGCCATCAGGGGGGGAACAGGGGCCACCGGGGAGCTGTTTTTT
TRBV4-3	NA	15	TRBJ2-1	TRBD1	CASSQGTGSYNEQFF	TGCGCCAGCAGCCAAGGGACAGGGTCCTACAATGAGCAGTTCTTC
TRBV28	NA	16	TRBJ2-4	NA	CASSSLAGLAKNIQYF	TGTGCCAGCAGTTCCCTGGCCGGGTTAGCCAAAAACATTCAGTACTTC
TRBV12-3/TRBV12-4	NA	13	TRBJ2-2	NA	CASTQTPTGELFF	TGTGCCAGCACACAGACCCCCACCGGGGAGCTGTTTTTT
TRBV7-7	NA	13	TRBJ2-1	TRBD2	CASSLDGGSEQFF	TGTGCCAGCAGCTTAGACGGGGGGAGTGAGCAGTTCTTC
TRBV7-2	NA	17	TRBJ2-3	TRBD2	CASSFETSGGATDTQYF	TGTGCCAGCAGCTTCGAAACTAGCGGGGGGGCAACAGATACGCAGTATTTT
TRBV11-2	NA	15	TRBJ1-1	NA	CASSLEGAYYTEAFF	TGTGCCAGCAGCTTAGAAGGGGCATACTACACTGAAGCTTTCTTT
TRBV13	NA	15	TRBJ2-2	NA	CASSLGLAGAGELFF	TGTGCCAGCAGCTTAGGACTAGCAGGGGCCGGGGAGCTGTTTTTT
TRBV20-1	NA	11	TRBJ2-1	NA	CSARQVNEQFF	TGCAGTGCTAGACAGGTCAATGAGCAGTTCTTC
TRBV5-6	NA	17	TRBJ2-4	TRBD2	CASSTYTSGKAKNIQYF	TGTGCCAGCAGCACCTATACTAGCGGGAAAGCCAAAAACATTCAGTACTTC
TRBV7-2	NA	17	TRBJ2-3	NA	CASSLAIGSYDQDTQYF	TGTGCCAGCAGCTTAGCTATAGGCTCCTACGATCAAGATACGCAGTATTTT
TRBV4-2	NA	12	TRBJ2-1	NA	CASSQKGEVWFF	TGTGCCAGCAGCCAAAAAGGAGAGGTTTGGTTCTTC